The subject of this entry is one T cell receptor beta chain. This entry belongs to a study of cytomegalovirus exposure and HLA in healthy donors. Whole-study context: Roughly 180 million T cells yielded 90 million to 130 million unique TCR beta sequences, as an earlier analysis found.

V lost 6 bases and J 1 base, leaving 15 bases between the germline ends. Germline assignment: CDR1 SGHDN and CDR2 FVKESK. The CDR3 is made up of 15 amino acids. It was with 60 Vbeta and 13 Jbeta primers that the PCR ran. Clones were read by immunoSEQ multiplex PCR, and TCRdb kept only the in-frame ones, dropping some. The profile shows roughly 200,000 clones, just over 75% of them singletons. This TCR was sampled from a woman aged 55-75 years in good health and CMV-seropositive. The sample was PBMCs. V usage is TRBV14 and J usage is TRBJ1-2, with a possible D match to TRBD1 (5 bases). The CDR3 DNA reads as TGTGCCAGCAGGAAGGGGTACTCCGATAACTATGGCTACACCTTC. Residues: CASRKGYSDNYGYTF.